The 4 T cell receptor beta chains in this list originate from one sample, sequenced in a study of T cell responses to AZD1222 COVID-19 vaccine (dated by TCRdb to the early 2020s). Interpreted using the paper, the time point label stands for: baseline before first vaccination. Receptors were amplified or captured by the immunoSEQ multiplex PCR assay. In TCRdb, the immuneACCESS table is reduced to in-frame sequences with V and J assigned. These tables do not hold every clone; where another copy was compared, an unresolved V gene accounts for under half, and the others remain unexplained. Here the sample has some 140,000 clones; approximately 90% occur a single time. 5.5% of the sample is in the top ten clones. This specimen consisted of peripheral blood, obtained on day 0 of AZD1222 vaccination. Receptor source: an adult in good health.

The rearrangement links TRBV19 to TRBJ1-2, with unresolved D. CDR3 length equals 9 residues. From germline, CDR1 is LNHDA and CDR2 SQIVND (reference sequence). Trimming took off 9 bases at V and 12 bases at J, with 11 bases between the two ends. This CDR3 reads CASGSVHTF. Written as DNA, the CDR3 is TGTGCCAGCGGCTCGGTTCACACCTTC.

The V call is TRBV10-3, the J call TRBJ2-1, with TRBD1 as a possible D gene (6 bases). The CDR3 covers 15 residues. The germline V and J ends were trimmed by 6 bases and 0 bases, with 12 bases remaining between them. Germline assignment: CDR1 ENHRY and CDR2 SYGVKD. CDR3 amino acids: CAIRAGQSSYNEQFF. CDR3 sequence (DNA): TGTGCCATCAGGGCCGGACAGAGCTCCTACAATGAGCAGTTCTTC.

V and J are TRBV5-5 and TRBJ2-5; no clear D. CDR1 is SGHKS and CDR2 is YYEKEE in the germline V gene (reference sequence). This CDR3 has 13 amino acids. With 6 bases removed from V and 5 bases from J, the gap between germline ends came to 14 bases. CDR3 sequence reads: CASTFPGWETQYF. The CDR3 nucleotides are TGTGCCAGCACCTTTCCCGGCTGGGAGACCCAGTACTTC. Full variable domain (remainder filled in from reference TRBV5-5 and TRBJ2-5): DAGVTQSPTHLIKTRGQQVTLRCSPISGHKSVSWYQQVLGQGPQFIFQYYEKEERGRGNFPDRFSARQFPNYSSELNVNALLLGDSALYLCASTFPGWETQYFGPGTRLLVL.

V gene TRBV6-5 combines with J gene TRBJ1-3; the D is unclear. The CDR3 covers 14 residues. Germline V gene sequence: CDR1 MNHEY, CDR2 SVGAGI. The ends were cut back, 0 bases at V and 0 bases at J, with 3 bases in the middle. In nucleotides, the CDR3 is TGTGCCAGCAGTTACTCGATCTCTGGAAACACCATATATTTT. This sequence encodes CASSYSISGNTIYF.